Sequencing of this TCR beta chain was carried out in a study of T-cell reconstitution after alpha-beta-depleted transplantation in children. Per germline, CDR1 SGHRS and CDR2 YFSETQ. Trimming removed 0 bases at V and 7 bases at J, with 10 bases between. This CDR3 is built from 13 residues. Unique molecular identifiers tagged the TCRbeta library. MiXCR, run by TCRdb on the PCR reads, gives a single entry per CDR3 protein. The profile shows 700,000 or so distinct CDR3 sequences, about an eighth of them singletons. This clonotype appeared many times. The source was PBMCs, collected before TCRalphabeta/CD19-depleted stem cell transplant. The gene calls are TRBV5-1 and TRBJ1-1; D unresolved. The sequence came from a girl aged 2-9 years with congenital amegakaryocytic thrombocytopenia, due to receive a stem cell transplant. The CDR3 region has the DNA TGCGCCAGCAGCTTGGATATTTTGGTTGAAGCTTTCTTT. It encodes CASSLDILVEAFF.